The 4 T cell receptor beta chains presented below share a single source sample, sequenced in a study of T-cell memory formation after mild COVID-19. One entry per CDR3 protein, called by TCRdb with MiXCR from the 5' RACE reads. Among about 200,000 distinct CDR3 sequences listed, 9.5% were seen once. Sequenced material: PBMCs or a T cell subset sorted from them (not recorded which). The receptors were gathered from a man aged 18 to 30 who had mild COVID-19 (a few samples of this study predate the infection). Cell type and time point are not known.

V usage is TRBV5-6 and J usage is TRBJ2-3; D is ambiguous. Per the germline V gene, CDR1 is SGHDT and CDR2 is YYEEEE. Deletions cut 4 bases from V and 2 bases from J, with 11 bases between. The CDR3 has 14 amino acids. This CDR3 is CASSILLNTDTQYF. CDR3 nucleotide sequence: TGTGCCAGCAGCATCCTGCTAAACACAGATACGCAGTATTTT. The full variable domain, rest sourced from reference TRBV5-6 and TRBJ2-3, is DAGVTQSPTHLIKTRGQQVTLRCSPKSGHDTVSWYQQALGQGPQFIFQYYEEEERQRGNFPDRFSGHQFPNYSSELNVNALLLGDSALYLCASSILLNTDTQYFGPGTRLTVL.

This clonotype was observed a handful of times. The genes are TRBV4-1 and TRBJ2-1; 7 nucleotides agree with TRBD2. The V gene's germline CDR1 is MGHRA and CDR2 YSYEKL. The trim removed 5 bases at V and 3 bases at J, leaving 10 bases unmatched. The CDR3 spans 16 residues. Here the CDR3 DNA reads TGCGCCAGCAGCTCCCGGACTAGTATTGGCTACAATGAGCAGTTCTTC. As protein: CASSSRTSIGYNEQFF.

This clonotype occurred a few times. The V call is TRBV5-1, the J call TRBJ2-1, with TRBD2 identical over 13 bases. The CDR3 has 17 amino acids. Germline CDR1 and CDR2: SGHRS and YFSETQ. V was pared by 0 bases and J by 4 bases, with 4 bases of the junction left unmatched. CDR3 nucleotides: TGCGCCAGCAGCTTGGCCCCGGGACTAGCGGGGTACAATGAGCAGTTCTTC. This sequence encodes CASSLAPGLAGYNEQFF.

This clonotype was counted only a few times. V and J are TRBV25-1 and TRBJ2-3; weak D call: TRBD2 (5 bases). The V end was cut by 6 bases, the J end by 2 bases, with 9 bases between. This CDR3 is built from 13 residues. Germline V gives CDR1 MGHDK, CDR2 SYGVNS. The CDR3 sequence: CASRDWYTDTQYF. The CDR3 region has the DNA TGTGCCAGCAGGGACTGGTACACAGATACGCAGTATTTT.